Sequencing of this T cell receptor (beta chain) was carried out in a study of T cells in Graves' hyperthyroidism and ophthalmopathy (dated by TCRdb to about 2019). Regarding the complete study: Peripheral blood was collected at initial diagnosis, before any treatment. TCR V-J signatures able to tell the groups apart were searched for in a discovery cohort of some 100 patients, of whom over 40 had Graves' ophthalmopathy and some 60 had stable Graves' hyperthyroidism. Prospective prediction of ophthalmopathy was tested in an independent validation cohort consisting of 18 hyperthyroidism patients and some 17 patients who later progressed to ophthalmopathy. The approximately 98 discovery patients were randomly divided into training and test sets at a 7:3 ratio. In six Graves' hyperthyroidism patients, the study also compared T-cell repertoires from thyroid tissue with T-cell repertoires from blood. Once sampling was done, hyperthyroidism patients were given methimazole at a starting dose of 30 mg daily, whereas ophthalmopathy patients were given high-dose intravenous methylprednisolone. According to the paper, TCR Vbeta CDR3 sequencing was carried out on 135 peripheral blood samples, which came from fewer than 50 ophthalmopathy, 75 to 80 hyperthyroidism and about 17 progressor patients. Overall study outcomes, separate from this receptor: A model built on a 13 V-J signature distinguished ophthalmopathy from stable hyperthyroidism, reaching 87.88% sensitivity and about 81% specificity in cross-validation and 80%/75% in testing. Sample size was not statistically predetermined, and blinding of investigators to group allocation was not performed. In validation, the model predicted progression to ophthalmopathy with just under 71% sensitivity and around 72% specificity, a median of 6.5 months before onset. Most expanded thyroid clonotypes (frequency above 0.001) were also found in blood, which suggests that blood repertoires may mirror thyroid immune responses.

This clonotype was seen many times. The target of this receptor is not known. Within one base of it there is no much larger clone, and no base qualities were kept. The TCR beta CDR3 regions were amplified from RNA transcripts. The TCR CDR3 was subjected to a first round of RT-PCR using the HTBI primer set and the Qiagen OneStep RT-PCR kit. The libraries were constructed in a second round of multiplex PCR and then size-selected and purified. Sequencing of the libraries was done on an Illumina HiSeq2000 using paired-end 100 bp reads. Regarding the original processing steps: SOAPnuke was used to process the raw data, with reads discarded if the reads contained adapters or uncalled bases, had a mean Phred below 15, or lacked an exact constant-primer or identifier match. High-quality paired reads were merged with COPE v1.2.5, and unique nucleotide sequences were defined as clonotypes. MiTCR v1.1 was used to align the clonotypes against IMGT TRBV, TRBD and TRBJ reference segments. The analysis included only V-J combinations with a frequency above 0.0001, which together covered more than 99% of the repertoires. The TCS score was defined as the ratio of F50 (clonal expansion) to E x V (chaos), calculated using BLOSUM62-based TCRdist between CDR3 peptides within each V-J. Welch's t-statistics and random forest reduced around 510 V-J features to 10 to 15, which were used in a naive Bayes classifier (R e1071). The public reads were reprocessed in TCRdb via fastp at Q25 and MiXCR, keeping in-frame beta chains. Identical CDR3 protein sequences are pooled into one entry, listed with their most common genes and DNA. It is TCRdb's table, rather than the study itself, that gives the V and J calls and clone size. For this sample the table gives some 600,000 distinct CDR3 sequences, of which over 11% were detected only once. Together, the top ten hold less than 6% of the sample.

Hyperthyroidism patients were newly diagnosed, had a disease duration of under 2 months, and were aged 18 to 65 years. Any patient with an uncontrolled infection, another autoimmune disease, pregnancy or lactation was excluded. Clinical symptoms, serum thyroxine and TRAb, thyroid ultrasound, and orbital computed tomography formed the basis for the diagnoses. For progressor patients, blood was drawn at the first diagnosis of hyperthyroidism, before any ophthalmopathy symptoms had appeared. PBMCs were isolated from 10 ml of fresh peripheral blood by Ficoll-Paque density gradient centrifugation. Progressor patients were defined as those initially diagnosed with Graves' hyperthyroidism in whom ophthalmopathy developed during follow-up. Trizol reagent was used to extract total RNA, and RNA quality was then checked on an Agilent 2100 Bioanalyzer. The CDR3, cysteine through phenylalanine, is 12 amino acids long. Here the CDR3 DNA is all that survives: 36 bases in frame from base 1. The germline ends are 10 bases apart after V is trimmed by 6 bases and J by 7 bases. CDR1 and CDR2 are drawn from the germline V gene: SNHLY, FYNNEI.

This sequence was found in a woman in her twenties or thirties with Graves' hyperthyroidism that later progressed to Graves' ophthalmopathy. In this chain, TRBV2 is recombined with TRBJ2-1; the D gene cannot be resolved reliably. The source material was blood. The nucleotide sequence is given as TGTGCCAGCAGCCAGGCCGGGAATGAGCAGTTCTTC. Its amino acids are CASSQAGNEQFF.